Shown below are 18 T cell receptor beta chains from a single sample sequenced in a study of T cell responses to AZD1222 COVID-19 vaccine. Generated by immunoSEQ multiplex PCR, the TCRdb table keeps only in-frame clones and is missing some. The profile shows roughly 130,000 clones, 85% to 95% of them singletons. This specimen was peripheral blood, taken on day 0 of AZD1222 vaccination. Source of these receptors: an adult in good health.

This clone was observed once. The chain couples TRBV5-4 to TRBJ1-4; D may be TRBD1 (5 bases). This CDR3 comprises 16 residues. Germline CDR1 and CDR2: SGHNT and YYREEE (reference sequence). Trimming took off 3 bases at V and 5 bases at J, with 17 bases between the two ends. CDR3 nucleotide sequence: TGTGCCAGCAGCTCAGGAGGCGGGACGGTGAATGAAAAACTGTTTTTT. Translating gives CASSSGGGTVNEKLFF.

The chain carries TRBV24-1 and TRBJ1-2, with D unclear. Germline V lookup: CDR1 KGHDR, CDR2 SFDVKD. This CDR3 contains 14 residues. V gave up 4 bases and J gave up 2 bases, with 10 bases separating them. For the CDR3, the DNA is TGTGCCACCAGTGACCACAACTGGAACTATGGCTACACCTTC. Translation gives CATSDHNWNYGYTF.

Only a few counts were recorded for this clone. The chain has TRBV5-4 and TRBJ2-7; the D gene could be TRBD1 or TRBD2 (5 bases each). Germline CDR1 SGHNT, CDR2 YYREEE (reference sequence). The CDR3 contains 14 residues. V was cut by 2 bases and J by 3 bases, with 12 bases left in between. The CDR3 reads CASSLGTDGYEQYF. In nucleotides, the CDR3 is TGTGCCAGCAGCTTAGGGACCGACGGCTACGAGCAGTACTTC.

The rearrangement joins TRBV6-5 to TRBJ2-2; tentatively, D is TRBD1 or TRBD2 (5 bases each). The CDR3 runs 12 residues. Germline V lookup: CDR1 MNHEY, CDR2 SVGAGI. Trimming stripped 6 bases from V and 15 bases from J, with 17 bases between. CDR3: CASSQEGTGLFF. CDR3 in DNA: TGTGCCAGCAGCCAGGAAGGGACGGGGTTGTTTTTT.

CDR3 DNA sequence: TGTGCCAGCAGCTTAATACCGGGAGGGCCAGTGAACAATGAGCAGTTCTTC. Amino acid sequence: CASSLIPGGPVNNEQFF. V and J are TRBV7-3 and TRBJ2-1; 8 bases fit TRBD2. This CDR3 comprises 17 residues. With 1 base clipped from V and 5 bases from J, the junction kept 10 bases outside the gene matches. The germline V gene encodes CDR1 SGHTA and CDR2 FQGTGA.

The chain uses TRBV4-1 and TRBJ1-2; D remains unclear. CDR1 and CDR2 from the germline V gene are MGHRA and YSYEKL. With 11 bases removed from V and 2 bases from J, the gap between germline ends came to 12 bases. The CDR3 is made up of 12 amino acids. The CDR3 DNA reads as TGCGCCTCCCGGGCGGTGAACTATGGCTACACCTTC. This encodes CASRAVNYGYTF.

The chain recombines TRBV5-1 with TRBJ1-1, with 9 nucleotides matching TRBD1. CDR3 length: 15 amino acids. The V gene end was trimmed by 4 bases and the J gene end by 1 base; junction bases not matched to a gene: 5. The germline CDR1 and CDR2 sequences are SGHRS and YFSETQ. This CDR3 is CASSTQGQGNTEAFF. In nucleotides, the CDR3 is TGCGCCAGCAGCACCCAGGGACAGGGGAACACTGAAGCTTTCTTT.

This chain connects TRBV19 to TRBJ1-1; D is unclear. The germline V and J ends were trimmed by 3 bases and 1 base, with 6 bases remaining between them. Looked up from germline, CDR1 is LNHDA and CDR2 is SQIVND (reference sequence). The CDR3 spans 13 residues. The CDR3 DNA follows: TGTGCCAGTAGTATCTTTGGGAACACTGAAGCTTTCTTT. Its protein is CASSIFGNTEAFF. Filled out from reference TRBV19 and TRBJ1-1, the complete variable domain reads DGGITQSPKYLFRKEGQNVTLSCEQNLNHDAMYWYRQDPGQGLRLIYYSQIVNDFQKGDIAEGYSVSREKKESFPLTVTSAQKNPTAFYLCASSIFGNTEAFFGQGTRLTVV.

This rearrangement joins TRBV18 to TRBJ2-3; TRBD2 agrees at 11 bases. This CDR3 comprises 15 residues. Germline V lookup: CDR1 KGHSH, CDR2 LQKENI. Trimming at V came to 5 bases and at J to 3 bases, leaving 4 bases not matched to a gene. CDR3 sequence reads: CASSEGLAVTDTQYF. CDR3 nucleotides: TGTGCCAGCTCAGAGGGACTAGCGGTAACAGATACGCAGTATTTT.

V gene TRBV12-3 or TRBV12-4 combines with J gene TRBJ1-2; the D is unclear. V dropped 3 bases and J dropped 8 bases, with 10 bases sitting between them. The CDR3 loop spans 12 amino acids. The CDR3 DNA reads as TGTGCCAGCAGTTTGACGGATCGGGGCTACACCTTC. This translates into CASSLTDRGYTF.

The chain couples TRBV11-3 to TRBJ1-2; 7 bases are shared with TRBD1. The CDR3 is 13 residues long. The germline CDR1 and CDR2 sequences are SGHNT and YENEEA. The trim removed 3 bases at V and 8 bases at J, leaving 6 bases unmatched. CDR3 in amino acids: CASSFGTVGGYTF. CDR3 coding DNA: TGTGCCAGCAGCTTCGGGACAGTCGGCGGCTACACCTTC.

The chain is built from TRBV15 and TRBJ1-5; TRBD1 agrees at 7 bases. The germline V gene has CDR1 LNHNV and CDR2 YYDKDF (reference sequence). The V segment lost 7 bases and the J segment 7 bases; nucleotides outside the gene matches: 10. The CDR3 loop spans 14 amino acids. The CDR3 DNA reads TGTGCCACCAACGTAGGACAGGCATGGCAGCCCCAGCATTTT. Its translation: CATNVGQAWQPQHF.

The V call is TRBV7-3, the J call TRBJ2-1, with 8 bases fitting TRBD2. Germline V gene sequence: CDR1 SGHTA, CDR2 FQGTGA. The V gene end was trimmed by 0 bases and the J gene end by 3 bases; junction bases not matched to a gene: 1. This CDR3 has 15 residues. Here the CDR3 reads CASSLTSGVYNEQFF. The CDR3 bases are TGTGCCAGCAGCTTAACTAGCGGGGTCTACAATGAGCAGTTCTTC.

The rearrangement uses TRBV7-3 and TRBJ2-1, with D tentatively TRBD2 (6 bases). Trimming cost V 4 bases and J 7 bases, with 11 bases left between them. Germline V gene data show CDR1 as SGHTA and CDR2 as FQGTGA. CDR3 length: 13 amino acids. CDR3 nucleotides: TGTGCCAGCAGCTACCGGGACTGGAATGAGCAGTTCTTC. It is translated as CASSYRDWNEQFF.

The rearrangement uses TRBV20-1 and TRBJ2-1; D gene ambiguous. Germline assignment: CDR1 DFQATT and CDR2 SNEGSKA (reference sequence). The CDR3 loop spans 10 amino acids. Deletions cut 3 bases from V and 9 bases from J, with 6 bases between. Here the CDR3 reads CSASFGEQFF. The CDR3 bases are TGCAGTGCTAGCTTCGGTGAGCAGTTCTTC.

This chain links TRBV2 with TRBJ1-1; D gene ambiguous. The V gene lost 7 bases and the J gene lost 8 bases, with 17 bases spanning the gap. Germline CDR1 is SNHLY and CDR2 is FYNNEI. The CDR3 loop spans 13 amino acids. The CDR3 reads CASKRDRTEEAFF. The CDR3 DNA sequence: TGTGCCAGCAAAAGAGATAGGACGGAGGAAGCTTTCTTT.

This sequence joins TRBV7-2 and TRBJ2-5; tentatively, D is TRBD2 (5 bases). The germline CDR1 and CDR2 sequences are SGHTA and FQGNSA. The CDR3 is 15 amino acids. The V gene lost 4 bases and the J gene lost 5 bases, with 17 bases spanning the gap. The CDR3 protein is CASSWGALRGETQYF. The CDR3 DNA is TGTGCCAGCAGCTGGGGAGCCTTGCGCGGGGAGACCCAGTACTTC. Supplemented by reference TRBV7-2 and TRBJ2-5, the full variable domain reads GAGVSQSPSNKVTEKGKDVELRCDPISGHTALYWYRQSLGQGLEFLIYFQGNSAPDKSGLPSDRFSAERTGGSVSTLTIQRTQQEDSAVYLCASSWGALRGETQYFGPGTRLLVL.

This sequence joins TRBV27 and TRBJ2-2; possible D gene TRBD2, 5 bases. Trimming took off 2 bases at V and 4 bases at J, with 8 bases between the two ends. The CDR3 is 14 amino acids. Germline V gene sequence: CDR1 MNHEY, CDR2 SMNVEV (reference sequence). The CDR3 protein is CASSLTLGTGELFF. The CDR3 DNA reads as TGTGCCAGCAGTTTAACACTAGGCACCGGGGAGCTGTTTTTT.